This T cell receptor beta chain derives from a study of technical replicates of blood from a few donors (dated by TCRdb to about 2017). Libraries were made using the immunoSEQ multiplex PCR assay. Here the immuneACCESS table is served through TCRdb, limited to in-frame sequences with V and J called. Missing clones are a known gap in these copies; in checked studies unresolved V genes cover under half, and the rest lacks a known reason. Counted in this sample were more than 65,000 clones; about 92% of them appeared once. The leading ten clones occupy 0.35% to 0.4% of the sample. The germline V gene specifies SGHTA as CDR1 and FQGTGA as CDR2. V was cut back by 8 bases and J by 9 bases, leaving a gap of 17 bases between them. The CDR3, cysteine through phenylalanine, is 14 amino acids long. This entry keeps only the CDR3 DNA: 42 bases, framed from base 1. Worth noting for this clone: What antigen it recognizes has not been identified. No per-base quality is available; no much larger clone lies one base away.

The receptor comes from a human donor in good health. This sequence uses TRBV7-3 and TRBJ2-6, with a tentative D gene TRBD1 over 8 matching bases. The specimen sequenced was T cells isolated from PBMCs. The DNA reads as follows: TGTGCCAGCGGGAAGACAGGGGAGGGCAACGTCCTGACTTTC. This sequence encodes CASGKTGEGNVLTF.